This TCR beta chain came from a study of human thymus T cells. Whole-study results and caveats: Across thymic and blood repertoires, the usage of V and J genes appeared to be biased.

About this clone itself: Its antigen remains unknown.

Data came from immunoSEQ multiplex PCR; TCRdb stores just in-frame clones and leaves some out. Found here are approximately 46,000 clones, about 95% of them singletons; the top ten hold about 0.17%. Looked up from germline, CDR1 is SNHLY and CDR2 is FYNNEI. The CDR3 loop spans 14 amino acids. V was cut by 7 bases and J by 8 bases, with 17 bases left in between. Half of the eight donors gave about 0.45-1 mL blood during surgery. The chain employs TRBV2 and TRBJ1-4; weak D call: TRBD1 (6 bases). Sequencing was done on a sample of blood. The TCR comes from a girl less than two years old with a congenital heart defect but otherwise immunologically healthy. CDR3 loop: CASKGGQFNEKLFF. CDR3 DNA sequence: TGTGCCAGCAAGGGGGGGCAGTTTAACGAAAAACTGTTTTTT.